This TCR beta chain comes out of a study of tumor and adjacent non-tumor tissue in lung cancer. Study details: The cohort had around twelve adenocarcinoma, 2 squamous cell and 1 small cell patients. Samples averaged roughly 4.2 million productive TCRbeta reads each.

Study-level results: In normal lung, the top 100 clones were significantly more dominant than in tumor. Compared with tumor, normal lung showed significantly lower TCR diversity.

TCRbeta libraries were built with three rounds of nested PCR, modified from ARM-PCR. A single record per CDR3 protein comes from TCRdb applying MiXCR to the multiplex PCR reads. The profile shows more than 55,000 distinct CDR3 sequences, roughly three quarters of them singletons. RNA was extracted from bulk tissue without any cell sorting. Distant lung tissue was collected more than 3 cm away from the tumor edge. A word on this clonotype: The antigen remains unidentified. Because the CDR3 is missing its conserved closing phenylalanine or tryptophan, this is likely a read error.

The clonotype comes from a man in his 60s with non-small cell lung cancer. The source material was distant non-tumor lung tissue.

The CDR3 DNA sequence: TGTGCCAGTCGTAAGGGGTCCGGGGAGCTGTTTTAT. Amino acid sequence: CASRKGSGELFY. The genes are TRBV11-3 and TRBJ2-2; weak D call: TRBD1 (5 bases). V was cut by 9 bases and J by 6 bases, with 11 bases left in between. The CDR3 totals 12 residues. CDR1 SGHNT and CDR2 YENEEA come from the germline V gene.